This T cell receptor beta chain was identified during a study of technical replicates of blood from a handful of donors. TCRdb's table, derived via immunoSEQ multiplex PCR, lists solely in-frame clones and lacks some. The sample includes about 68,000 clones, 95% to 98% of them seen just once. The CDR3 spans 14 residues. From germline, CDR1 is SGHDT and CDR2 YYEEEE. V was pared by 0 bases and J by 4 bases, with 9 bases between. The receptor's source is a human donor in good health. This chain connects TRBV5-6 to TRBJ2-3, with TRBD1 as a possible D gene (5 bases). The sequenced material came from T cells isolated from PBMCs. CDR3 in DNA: TGTGCCAGCAGCTTGGTCAGGGAAGCAGATACGCAGTATTTT. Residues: CASSLVREADTQYF.